This TCR beta chain was documented in a study of cytomegalovirus exposure and HLA in healthy donors (dated by TCRdb to 2017 to 2019). For the study in its entirety: An earlier analysis of around 600 of the donors reported roughly 270 Gb of sequence data and 117 million unique TCR beta sequences from 190 million or so T cells. The genetic ancestry cluster associated with self-reported Caucasian donors included 81% of the 350 to 500 genotyped donors. The later analysis used no new phenotypic data to find candidate immune exposures, relying instead on TCR beta sequences and their occurrence across donors. All discovery cohort repertoires had been generated using a single sequencing platform. Among around 400 genotyped donors of the cohort, an average of about 220,000 unique TCR beta nucleotide sequences was sequenced per donor, of which 15% to 20% were non-productive. Four to six DR-DQ haplotypes were handled as single units for association and clustering, since linkage in the cohort was strong. Alongside the repertoire data, information on donor age, sex, ethnicity and CMV serostatus was compiled. The number of typed donors differed by locus: about 629-640 for A, B, C, DRB1 and DQB1; 522 for DQA1; fewer than 610 for DPA1; and around 490 for DPB1. Along with the approximately 600-subject first cohort, a separate validation cohort of about 110 different subjects was used. Class I and class II HLA loci were covered by the typing at four-digit resolution. About 300 gigabases of sequencing data and 70 million to 100 million unique TCR sequences were included in an early release covering 550 to 650 HLA-typed donors. The study aimed to test whether signatures of past pathogen exposure could be identified by cataloging public T cell receptors. An earlier analysis of about 600 of the donors used high-throughput TCR beta sequencing to judge whether each TCR beta V gene segment behaved as functional or pseudogenic. In a later genetic analysis, genome-wide SNP genotypes for about 65% of the 666 donors were used, and that subset was treated as a discovery cohort. In a later analysis, previously published TCR beta repertoires from more than 500 donors were re-analyzed and high-resolution HLA genotyping was added so that TCR occurrence patterns could be studied. High-throughput TCR immunosequencing, statistical association of individual TCRs with disease status, and machine learning were combined to predict cytomegalovirus infection status. Using immunosequencing, the study profiled T cell repertoires from approximately 700 subjects and related those repertoires to cytomegalovirus serostatus. Study-wide findings and limitations: A further reported finding was that TCR beta sequences accurately predicted the HLA-A and HLA-B alleles for most subjects in the first cohort. According to a later genetic analysis, donors in an Asian-associated ancestry cluster had fewer N-insertions in productive TCRs than the approximately 670-donor mean. Several of the top co-occurrence clusters appeared to be linked to parvovirus B19, influenza, CMV and Epstein-Barr virus, according to a later analysis. A later analysis found that HLA-associated TCR beta chains were more clonally expanded and had lower generation probabilities than equally common non-associated chains. A later analysis associated about 17,000 TCR beta sequences with specific HLA alleles at a false discovery rate of 0.05. An association between a missense DCLRE1C variant and V-gene and J-gene trimming of TCR beta chains was found in a later genetic analysis and replicated in an independent cohort. Most CMV-associated TCR beta chains appeared to be HLA-restricted in a later analysis, and the HLA associations seemed to be driven largely by CMV exposure. The study gave a list of 150 to 200 TCR beta chains associated with cytomegalovirus. Immune exposure information for the cohort was limited to CMV serostatus. The authors suggested that the approach could potentially be generalized to other disease states and immunological phenotypes. Correlated functional status among segregating V segments might be attributable to linkage disequilibrium, but an unknown experimental factor could not be ruled out. An earlier analysis of roughly 570 of the donors showed that most TCR beta V segments appeared in productive rearrangements either about 87% or about 30% of the time, which broadly matched IMGT annotations. HLA typing was unavailable for some donors at each locus, so association tests used only the typed subset. Sequencing depth was assumed to be roughly uniform across donors in the presence/absence analyses, though that assumption may not hold. In a later analysis, the rate of TCR association differed among HLA loci, with DRB1 alleles having the most associated TCRs and HLA-C alleles having the fewest. The 87-base-pair reads could not distinguish some IMGT-functional V segments, including TRBV6-2 and TRBV6-3, so those segments were excluded. A cluster of highly shared sequence variants was judged likely to represent a technical artifact of the sequencing pipeline. The classifier was reported to diagnose cytomegalovirus status with high specificity and sensitivity in both the original cohort and the validation cohort. A few of the identified cytomegalovirus-associated TCR beta chains were confirmed in vitro to be specific for cytomegalovirus antigens. The earlier analysis of almost 600 of the donors excluded roughly 17 rarely observed V segments, including chromosome 9 orphons, because counts were too low. Strong co-occurrence of HLA alleles, especially DR and DQ, made assigning TCR associations to individual alleles difficult. In this cohort, only TCR beta chains were sequenced, and detectable features were limited by the absence of alpha or paired-chain data. Most TCR sequences were observed very rarely across donors, whereas some public TCRs were present in many individuals.

Library method: the immunoSEQ multiplex PCR assay. For the multiplex PCR, a mixture combining 60 forward primers for TCR Vbeta segments and 13 reverse primers for TCR Jbeta segments was used. The CDR3 region of rearranged TCR beta genes was amplified from genomic DNA by a multiplex PCR assay. The Illumina HiSeq System was used to sequence the amplified TCR beta libraries as 87-base-pair reads. As for the authors' bioinformatics: In a later analysis, tens of millions of unique TCR beta chains were counted across the 500 to 850 repertoires, and some 10 million of these chains were shared by at least two donors. Raw reads were error-corrected and collapsed into unique sequences by a nearest-neighbor algorithm in which closely related sequences were merged to remove PCR and sequencing errors. V, D and J gene segments were assigned by aligning CDR3 sequences to IMGT reference sequences. Each retained sequence needed at least a six-nucleotide match to both a V gene segment and a J gene segment. Rearrangements were classified as productive when the CDR3 lacked stop codons and remained in frame with V and J, and all other rearrangements were classified as non-productive. CDR3 was defined by IMGT convention, running from the second conserved V-encoded cysteine to the conserved J-encoded phenylalanine. The earlier analysis of roughly 590 of the donors excluded any sequence lacking an unambiguous match to a single V gene segment. An earlier analysis of fewer than 750 of the donors classified V segments as functional when productive rearrangements were above 56.7% and as segregating when the standard deviation between donors was above 5%. A statistical classification framework was built for diagnosing cytomegalovirus status from the catalog of TCR beta chain sequences. A later analysis assigned V and J genes by comparing TCR nucleotide sequences with IMGT/GENE-DB human TR gene sequences. A later analysis assigned CDR3 sequences and most-parsimonious VDJ recombination scenarios with the TCRdist pipeline. In a later analysis, every TCR beta chain was defined by the combination of its CDR3 amino acid sequence and its V-gene family, and reads without a unique V-gene family were dropped. To address suspected cross-contamination and a sequencing artifact, a later analysis removed a few hundred highly shared, low-generation-probability nucleotide sequences. For each public chain, a later analysis derived a clonal expansion index from normalized ranks of inferred template counts within each repertoire. In a later analysis, generation probabilities were computed using a VDJ recombination model fitted to out-of-frame rearrangements, and the results were checked against IGoR. Hypergeometric tests were used in a later analysis to score TCR-TCR, TCR-HLA and TCR-CMV co-occurrence, with a repertoire-size bias correction applied to the TCR pairs. To estimate false discovery rates, a later analysis permuted the HLA or CMV assignments 20 times. In a later analysis, co-occurring TCRs were grouped using DBSCAN, with TCRdist sequence similarity added in when clustering inside HLA-allele-positive subsets. For co-occurrence clustering, repertoires with fewer than 30,000 or more than 120,000 public chains were excluded, along with four to six repertoires with anomalous nucleotide sharing. Sourced from immuneACCESS, this table was stored by TCRdb with only in-frame sequences that have V and J called. A share of the clones is absent; for the studies checked, an unresolved V gene accounts for under half, and the remainder has no known explanation. D and trimming come from the DNA, and the V and J calls and clone size come from that table. Across this sample there are about 120,000 clones, with 63% seen only once. The ten largest account for roughly 10% of the sample.

From the cysteine up to the phenylalanine, the CDR3 has a length of 17 residues. The CDR3 DNA has 51 bases and is translated from base 1. The germline V gene encodes CDR1 SGDLS and CDR2 YYNGEE. The V end gives up 3 bases and the J end 5 bases, leaving 13 bases in the junction not matched to a gene. Regarding this clone: No antigen is known for it. Per-nucleotide qualities are absent, and no much larger clonotype sits a single base away.

In total, roughly 710 healthy bone marrow donors made up the cohort. At the time of sampling, every cohort member was nominally healthy, though immune exposures that went unrecorded were likely present. The donor tested CMV seropositive, placing the donor among the 290 or so seropositive members of the cohort. A peripheral blood sample was provided by each donor, and peripheral blood mononuclear cells were used for TCR beta sequencing. The Qiagen DNeasy Blood Extraction Kit was used to extract genomic DNA from the blood cell samples. Sequencing was carried out using PBMCs. This clonotype originated in a man aged 35 to 55 in good health and CMV-seropositive. The rearranged segments are TRBV9 and TRBJ2-5; 10 central bases correspond to TRBD2. The CDR3 in this case is CASSARGLAVGKETQYF. The DNA sequence follows: TGTGCCAGCAGCGCTAGAGGACTAGCGGTCGGAAAGGAGACCCAGTACTTC.